This entry lists 8 T cell receptor beta chains sequenced from one sample in a study of beta chain features in type 1 diabetes. Expressed TCRB transcripts were sequenced because the entire RNA isolate underwent reverse transcription. Sequencing used immunoSEQ multiplex PCR; TCRdb keeps in-frame clones, though not all of them. Here the sample spans roughly 150,000 clones, 8.5% to 10% being singletons. General observations from the study: Shortening that was moderate but significant affected the TCRB CDR3s of Type 1 diabetes patients in all four CD4+ subsets.

Antigens of these TCRs are unknown. Sequenced sample: central memory CD4+ T cells from blood. The receptors shown here come from a woman in her twenties or thirties with type 1 diabetes.

This clone was detected only a few times. The chain couples TRBV7-3 to TRBJ2-1, with 9 bases fitting TRBD2. The V gene's germline CDR1 is SGHTA and CDR2 FQGTGA. Losses at the gene ends were 1 base for V and 6 bases for J; bases not matched to a gene: 10. This CDR3 has 17 amino acids. CDR3 region: CASSLRHGNSGGNEQFF. The CDR3 DNA sequence: TGTGCCAGCAGCTTAAGGCACGGTAATAGCGGGGGCAATGAGCAGTTCTTC.

V usage is TRBV28 and J usage is TRBJ2-1, with 7 nucleotides matching TRBD1. Germline CDR1 MDHEN, CDR2 SYDVKM. This CDR3 has 14 amino acids. Unmatched junction bases numbered 3, after V lost 7 bases and J lost 0 bases. CDR3 bases: TGTGCCAGCAAAGCAGGGGGCTCCTACAATGAGCAGTTCTTC. Translated, it gives CASKAGGSYNEQFF.

This clone was seen a handful of times. CDR3: CASSQTGRNGYTF. Here the CDR3 DNA reads TGTGCCAGCAGCCAGACAGGGAGGAATGGCTACACCTTC. This sequence joins TRBV9 and TRBJ1-2; TRBD1 agrees at 7 bases. The V gene's germline CDR1 is SGDLS and CDR2 YYNGEE. After removal of 4 bases from V and 6 bases from J, the junction contained 6 bases not matched to a gene. The CDR3 consists of 13 residues.

This clone was counted only a few times. The chain recombines TRBV19 with TRBJ2-7; perhaps TRBD1 as D (6 bases). V lost 1 base, J lost 2 bases, and 15 bases lay in between. Germline V lookup: CDR1 LNHDA, CDR2 SQIVND (reference sequence). The CDR3 is 16 residues long. The CDR3 DNA is TGTGCCAGTAGTATAGGTCCCCCCGGGACACCCTACGAGCAGTACTTC. It specifies CASSIGPPGTPYEQYF.

The J gene is TRBJ2-7, the V gene TRBV29-1; D is perhaps TRBD1 (6 bases). Deletions cut 5 bases from V and 3 bases from J, with 14 bases between. This CDR3 has 13 amino acids. The germline gives CDR1 SQVTM, CDR2 ANQGSEA. CDR3 DNA: TGCAGCGTTTTAATACAGGGCCACTACGAGCAGTACTTC. This sequence encodes CSVLIQGHYEQYF.

A few counts support this clone. This sequence joins TRBV30 and TRBJ1-1; D unclear. V was pared by 0 bases and J by 9 bases, with 8 bases between. From germline, CDR1 is GTSNPN and CDR2 SVGIG (reference sequence). The CDR3 contains 11 residues. CDR3: CAWSVRSKAFF. The CDR3 DNA is TGTGCCTGGAGTGTACGTAGCAAAGCTTTCTTT.

A few counts support this clone. One junction end disagrees with the germline gene, perhaps due to a read error. The chain couples TRBV5-1 to TRBJ2-1; 11 nucleotides agree with TRBD2. The CDR3 runs to 15 residues. Germline assignment: CDR1 SGHRS and CDR2 YFSETQ. CDR3 nucleotide sequence: TGTGCCAGCAGCTTGGTAGCGGGAGGGCCCTATGAGCAGTTCTTC. Translating it yields CASSLVAGGPYEQFF.

This rearrangement joins TRBV10-3 to TRBJ2-7; D is unresolved. Germline lookup yields CDR1 ENHRY and CDR2 SYGVKD. V gave up 0 bases and J gave up 0 bases, with 9 bases separating them. The CDR3 is made up of 15 amino acids. CDR3 amino acids: CAISESQVRSYEQYF. Written as DNA, the CDR3 is TGTGCCATCAGTGAGTCCCAGGTTCGCTCCTACGAGCAGTACTTC.